This T cell receptor (beta chain) was found in a study of OX40 agonist ivuxolimab in advanced cancers. Study outcomes and limitations: Average numbers of expanded clones were greater in CD8+ T cells than in CD4+. Doses of 0.1 to 3.0 mg/kg were accompanied by clonal expansion of CD4+ and CD8+ blood T cells by week 6.

The length of the CDR3 is 13 residues. Germline lookup yields CDR1 SGHTA and CDR2 FQGTGA. The junction had 4 bases not matched to a gene; V was cut back by 5 bases and J by 5 bases. A note on this clone: Its antigen is currently unknown.

Data came from immunoSEQ multiplex PCR; TCRdb stores just in-frame clones and leaves some out. The table has about 64,000 clones, 70% to 90% seen once. The chain uses TRBV7-3 and TRBJ2-5; 8 positions match TRBD2. The sequence was collected from an adult with an advanced solid tumor such as melanoma, head and neck, liver or kidney cancer. The material was CD4+ or CD8+ T cells sorted from blood, obtained in a trial of the OX40 agonist ivuxolimab. The CDR3 DNA sequence: TGTGCCAGCAGCCCGTCGGGGGGGGAGACCCAGTACTTC. It yields the protein CASSPSGGETQYF.